The sequence of this TCR beta chain was determined in a study of vaccination effects on CD4 cells after COVID-19. Study overall: After the second dose, samples were taken at median day 72.

The data were produced by immunoSEQ multiplex PCR, yet TCRdb's version contains in-frame clones alone and is incomplete. The profile shows 70,000 or so clones, less than 75% of them singletons. Following culture for about ten days, CD4+ T cells were isolated. Participants completed two doses of the BNT162b2 or mRNA-1273 vaccine. Vaccine recipients, nucleocapsid antibody negative, had no prior SARS-CoV-2 infection. Each culture had half its medium swapped for IL-2 medium on days 3 and 7. Comment on this clone: Its cognate antigen is unknown.

The germline CDR1 and CDR2 sequences are KGHSH and LQKENI. The CDR3 runs 16 residues. The V gene end was trimmed by 6 bases and the J gene end by 1 base; junction bases not matched to a gene: 8. The sequencing used CD4+ T cells from PBMCs cultured without peptide, collected after COVID-19 vaccination. The V gene is TRBV18, the J gene TRBJ2-5, with 10 bases matching TRBD1. The receptor comes from a human donor who received a COVID-19 vaccine. Written as DNA, the CDR3 is TGTGCCAGCTCCCGGAGACAGGGGGCGTTCCAAGAGACCCAGTACTTC. As protein: CASSRRQGAFQETQYF.